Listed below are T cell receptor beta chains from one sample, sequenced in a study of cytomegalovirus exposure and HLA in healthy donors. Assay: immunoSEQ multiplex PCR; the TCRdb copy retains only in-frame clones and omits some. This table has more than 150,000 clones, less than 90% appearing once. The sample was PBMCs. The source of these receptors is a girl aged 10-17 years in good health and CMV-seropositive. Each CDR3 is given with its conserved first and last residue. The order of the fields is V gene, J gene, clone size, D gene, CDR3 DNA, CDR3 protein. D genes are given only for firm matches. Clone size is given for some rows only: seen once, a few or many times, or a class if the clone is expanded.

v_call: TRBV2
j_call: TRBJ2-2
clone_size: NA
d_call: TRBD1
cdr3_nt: TGTGCCAGCCTAGCTAGAGGGGGCCCCCACACCGGGGAGCTGTTTTTT
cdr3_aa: CASLARGGPHTGELFF

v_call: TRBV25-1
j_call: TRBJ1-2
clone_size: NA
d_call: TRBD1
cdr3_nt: TGTGCCAGCAGTGAAAGGGCCGGGACAGTCTATGGCTACACCTTC
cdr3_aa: CASSERAGTVYGYTF

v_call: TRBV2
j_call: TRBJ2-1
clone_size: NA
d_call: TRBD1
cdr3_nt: TGTGCCAGCACTATAGAGGGGGCGAAACAGTTCTTC
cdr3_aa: CASTIEGAKQFF

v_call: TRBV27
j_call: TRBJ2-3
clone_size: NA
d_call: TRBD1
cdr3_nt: TGTGCCAGCAGTCCAATCCACCGGGACAGACAAACAGATACGCAGTATTTT
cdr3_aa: CASSPIHRDRQTDTQYF

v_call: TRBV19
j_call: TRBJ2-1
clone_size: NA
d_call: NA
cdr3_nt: TGTGCCAGTAGTATCGCCAGGGTCGGCACTTTTGAGCAGTTCTTC
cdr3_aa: CASSIARVGTFEQFF

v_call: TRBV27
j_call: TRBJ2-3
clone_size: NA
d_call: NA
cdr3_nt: TGTGCCAGCAGGAGACTTTACAGCACAGATACGCAGTATTTT
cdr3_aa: CASRRLYSTDTQYF

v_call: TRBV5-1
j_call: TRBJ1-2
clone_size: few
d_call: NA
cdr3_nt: TGCGCCAGCAGCTTGGATGCAGTCAACTATGGCTACACCTTC
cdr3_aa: CASSLDAVNYGYTF

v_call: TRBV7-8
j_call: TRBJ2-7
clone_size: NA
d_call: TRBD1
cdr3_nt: TGTGCCAGCAGCTCCTTACAGGGGTTTAGCTACGAGCAGTACTTC
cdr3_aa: CASSSLQGFSYEQYF

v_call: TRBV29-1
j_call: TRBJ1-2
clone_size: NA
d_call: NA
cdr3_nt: TGCAGCGCTACGGGGGGGGATGGGATCTATGGCTACACCTTC
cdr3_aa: CSATGGDGIYGYTF

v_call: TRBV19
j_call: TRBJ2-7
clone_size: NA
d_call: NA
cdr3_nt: TGTGCCAGTAAACCCTCGGCAGGGGCAGGTGGCGAGCAGTACTTC
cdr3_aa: CASKPSAGAGGEQYF

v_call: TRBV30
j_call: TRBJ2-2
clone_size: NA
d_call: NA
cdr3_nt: TGTGCCTGGAGTGGACAGAACACCGGGGAGCTGTTTTTT
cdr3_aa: CAWSGQNTGELFF

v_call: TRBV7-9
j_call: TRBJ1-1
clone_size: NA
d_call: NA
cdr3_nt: TGTGCCAGCAGCTTAGTATCCCTTCGGGACACTGAAGCTTTCTTT
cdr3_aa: CASSLVSLRDTEAFF

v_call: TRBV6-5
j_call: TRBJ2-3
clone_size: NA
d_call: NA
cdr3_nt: TGTGCCAGCACCGGAGATACGCAGTATTTT
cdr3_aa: CASTGDTQYF

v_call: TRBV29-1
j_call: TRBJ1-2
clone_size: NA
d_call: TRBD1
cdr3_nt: TGCAGCGGCCGGACGGGACAGGGGGGCTACACCTTC
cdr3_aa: CSGRTGQGGYTF

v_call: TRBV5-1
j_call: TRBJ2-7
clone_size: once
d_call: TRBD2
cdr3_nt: TGCGCCAGCAGCTTGATAGCGGGAGGGCCTCTGGAGCAGTACTTC
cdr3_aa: CASSLIAGGPLEQYF

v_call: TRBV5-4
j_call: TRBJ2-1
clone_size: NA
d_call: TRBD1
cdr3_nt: TGTGCCAGCAGCCTGGGGGGACAGGTGGGCTACAATGAGCAGTTCTTC
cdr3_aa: CASSLGGQVGYNEQFF

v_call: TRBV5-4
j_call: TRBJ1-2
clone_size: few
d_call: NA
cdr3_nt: TGTGCCAGCAGCTGGGGCGGCTATGGCTACACCTTC
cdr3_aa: CASSWGGYGYTF

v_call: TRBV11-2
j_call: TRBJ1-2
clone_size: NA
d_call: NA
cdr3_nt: TGTGCCAGCAGCTTTTCGGGGGTTGGCTACACCTTC
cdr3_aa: CASSFSGVGYTF

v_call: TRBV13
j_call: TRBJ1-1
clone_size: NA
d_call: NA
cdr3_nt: TGTGCCAGCAGCTCAGAGTTAGCCGAAGCTTTCTTT
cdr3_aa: CASSSELAEAFF

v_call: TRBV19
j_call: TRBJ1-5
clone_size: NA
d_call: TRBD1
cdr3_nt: TGTGCCAGTAGTATACGGGGGACAGGGTATAGCAATCAGCCCCAGCATTTT
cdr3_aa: CASSIRGTGYSNQPQHF